The 24 T cell receptor beta chains given below trace back to one sample, sequenced in a study of identical twins. Each CDR3 protein is one row after TCRdb ran MiXCR on the 5' RACE reads. This table has about 240,000 distinct CDR3 sequences, about 10% appearing once. Sequencing input: memory T cells sorted from blood. The receptors were sampled from a man in his fifties or sixties in good health.

For this clonotype: Possible read error: a much larger clone is one base away. The chain recombines TRBV10-3 with TRBJ2-7; no reliable D call. There are 15 residues in the CDR3. The V gene lost 7 bases and the J gene lost 2 bases, with 18 bases spanning the gap. CDR1 and CDR2 from the germline V gene are ENHRY and SYGVKD. CDR3 DNA: TGTGCCATCAAAGCAACAAGGGAAGGGCCCTACGAGCAGTACTTC. As protein: CAIKATREGPYEQYF.

This clonotype was recorded a few times. The chain combines TRBV5-5 with TRBJ2-7; TRBD1 agrees at 7 bases. V trimming: 4 bases; J trimming: 3 bases; junction bases outside the gene matches: 1. In germline, CDR1 is SGHKS, CDR2 YYEKEE (reference sequence). This CDR3 contains 12 residues. CDR3 in amino acids: CASSGTDYEQYF. The CDR3 DNA reads TGTGCCAGCAGCGGGACAGACTACGAGCAGTACTTC. The whole variable domain, remainder taken from reference TRBV5-5 and TRBJ2-7, is DAGVTQSPTHLIKTRGQQVTLRCSPISGHKSVSWYQQVLGQGPQFIFQYYEKEERGRGNFPDRFSARQFPNYSSELNVNALLLGDSALYLCASSGTDYEQYFGPGTRLTVT.

The gene calls are TRBV12-3 or TRBV12-4 and TRBJ2-1; perhaps TRBD2 as D (6 bases). This CDR3 contains 16 residues. Trimming stripped 4 bases from V and 4 bases from J, with 17 bases between. The CDR3: CASSSLTSFIYNEQFF. DNA of the CDR3: TGTGCCAGCAGTTCACTGACTAGTTTTATTTACAATGAGCAGTTCTTC.

This clonotype was recorded many times. The chain has TRBV4-3 and TRBJ2-1, with 10 bases that match TRBD2. CDR3 size: 15 residues. Losses at the gene ends were 4 bases for V and 7 bases for J; bases not matched to a gene: 7. Germline V gene sequence: CDR1 LGHNA, CDR2 YSLEER. CDR3 DNA sequence: TGCGCCAGCAGCCTGGGACTAGCGACTAATAATGAGCAGTTCTTC. It codes for CASSLGLATNNEQFF.

On this clonotype itself: A read error may be the cause here, since a much bigger clone is one base away. The chain employs TRBV5-1 and TRBJ2-3; D is unclear. The CDR3 contains 14 residues. CDR1 SGHRS and CDR2 YFSETQ come from the germline V gene. The CDR3 coding sequence is TGCACCAGCAGCTTGGTACTGGACACAGATACGCAGTATTTT. Translation: CTSSLVLDTDTQYF.

The chain employs TRBV15 and TRBJ2-2, with D possibly matching TRBD1 (6 bases). CDR3 length: 15 residues. Trimming cost V 7 bases and J 2 bases, with 14 bases left between them. Germline CDR1 LNHNV, CDR2 YYDKDF (reference sequence). CDR3 bases: TGTGCCACCAAGCTCGGGACACACAACACCGGGGAGCTGTTTTTT. Amino acids: CATKLGTHNTGELFF.

This chain uses TRBV7-2 with TRBJ1-6, with D perhaps TRBD1 (5 bases). V was trimmed by 7 bases and J by 7 bases, leaving 17 bases between them. This CDR3 has 15 amino acids. Germline V CDR1 and CDR2: SGHTA, FQGNSA. The CDR3 nucleotides read TGTGCCAGCATCGGGGGGGTGTTCAGAAATTCACCCCTCCACTTT. It is translated as CASIGGVFRNSPLHF.

The chain is built from TRBV5-1 and TRBJ1-1; a weak D match, TRBD1 (5 bases). This CDR3 is built from 16 residues. Germline CDR1 reads SGHRS; CDR2 reads YFSETQ. Between the trimmed V and J ends, which lost 2 bases and 3 bases, there was a span of 17 bases. The CDR3 here is CASSFEFRGGDTEAFF. Written as DNA, the CDR3 is TGCGCCAGCAGCTTTGAGTTTAGGGGAGGGGACACTGAAGCTTTCTTT.

This chain uses TRBV7-8 with TRBJ2-7; weak D call: TRBD1 (6 bases). The germline gives CDR1 SGHVS, CDR2 FQNEAQ. This CDR3 contains 13 residues. Between the trimmed V and J ends, which lost 0 bases and 7 bases, there was a span of 10 bases. CDR3 in DNA: TGTGCCAGCAGCTTAGCGGGGGCGAGGGAGCAGTACTTC. Its protein is CASSLAGAREQYF.

V is TRBV6-5 and J is TRBJ2-7; D ambiguous. V gave up 0 bases and J gave up 0 bases, with 9 bases separating them. Looked up from germline, CDR1 is MNHEY and CDR2 is SVGAGI. The CDR3 is 15 residues long. The CDR3 region is CASSYSYGFSYEQYF. For the CDR3, the DNA is TGTGCCAGCAGTTACTCGTACGGGTTCTCCTACGAGCAGTACTTC.

This clonotype appeared many times. V is TRBV11-3 and J is TRBJ2-2, with TRBD1 as a possible D gene (6 bases). With 5 bases removed from V and 6 bases from J, the gap between germline ends came to 19 bases. This CDR3 region has 16 residues. Germline V gene data show CDR1 as SGHNT and CDR2 as YENEEA. In nucleotides, the CDR3 is TGTGCCAGCAGCGACACCGGGACATTGGGACCCGGGGAGCTGTTTTTT. Translated: CASSDTGTLGPGELFF. Filled out from reference TRBV11-3 and TRBJ2-2, the complete variable domain reads EAGVVQSPRYKIIEKKQPVAFWCNPISGHNTLYWYLQNLGQGPELLIRYENEEAVDDSQLPKDRFSAERLKGVDSTLKIQPAELGDSAVYLCASSDTGTLGPGELFFGEGSRLTVL.

This chain connects TRBV30 to TRBJ2-7, with D perhaps TRBD2 (6 bases). Between the trimmed V and J ends, which lost 3 bases and 2 bases, there was a span of 14 bases. The germline gives CDR1 GTSNPN, CDR2 SVGIG (reference sequence). The CDR3 consists of 14 residues. The CDR3 spells CAWSGTLRPYEQYF. The CDR3 DNA follows: TGTGCCTGGAGCGGGACTCTGAGGCCCTACGAGCAGTACTTC.

V is TRBV7-9 and J is TRBJ1-1, with 8 nucleotides matching TRBD1. Germline V lookup: CDR1 SEHNR, CDR2 FQNEAQ (reference sequence). The CDR3 spans 15 residues. After removal of 5 bases from V and 4 bases from J, the junction contained 9 bases not matched to a gene. The CDR3 is CASSTSDRASTEAFF. In nucleotides, the CDR3 is TGTGCCAGCAGCACCTCGGACAGGGCGAGCACTGAAGCTTTCTTT.

This clonotype was counted at least ten times. This chain links TRBV6-1 with TRBJ1-1; TRBD1 matches at 7 bases. Trimming removed 4 bases from V and 1 base from J; junction bases left unmatched: 3. The CDR3 has 14 residues. In germline, CDR1 is MNHNS, CDR2 SASEGT. CDR3 bases: TGTGCCAGCAGTGCCCCAGGGGGGAACACTGAAGCTTTCTTT. This gives the protein CASSAPGGNTEAFF.

This clonotype was observed a few times. The V and J genes are TRBV27 and TRBJ2-3; 7 nucleotides match TRBD2. Germline V gene lookup returns CDR1 MNHEY and CDR2 SMNVEV (reference sequence). The CDR3 extends over 16 amino acids. Trimming took 2 bases from V and 6 from J; bases not matched to a gene: 11. CDR3 in DNA: TGTGCCAGCAGTTTAATGGCGGGAGAGGTAGCGGATACGCAGTATTTT. Its translation is CASSLMAGEVADTQYF.

J is TRBJ1-4 and V is TRBV10-3; perhaps TRBD1 as D (5 bases). V dropped 8 bases and J dropped 3 bases, with 13 bases sitting between them. Germline V lookup: CDR1 ENHRY, CDR2 SYGVKD. This CDR3 is built from 14 residues. The CDR3 loop is CAIRNPGPNEKLFF. CDR3 in DNA: TGTGCCATCCGAAACCCAGGGCCTAATGAAAAACTGTTTTTT.

The rearrangement joins TRBV7-2 to TRBJ2-2; D remains ambiguous. V was trimmed by 2 bases and J by 1 base, leaving 14 bases between them. The CDR3 runs 17 residues. CDR1 SGHTA and CDR2 FQGNSA come from the germline V gene. As DNA, the CDR3 is TGTGCCAGCAGCTTACAGGCTCGGACCCAGAACACCGGGGAGCTGTTTTTT. Translation: CASSLQARTQNTGELFF.

This clonotype showed up many times. The J gene is TRBJ2-7, the V gene TRBV6-2 or TRBV6-3; no definite D call. V lost 5 bases and J 0 bases, leaving 14 bases between the germline ends. The germline CDR1 and CDR2 sequences are MNHEY and SVGEGT. The CDR3 contains 15 residues. The CDR3 here is CASSPTIWISYEQYF. The CDR3, as DNA: TGTGCCAGCAGTCCGACCATATGGATCTCCTACGAGCAGTACTTC.

This chain uses TRBV5-1 with TRBJ1-1, with 7 nucleotides matching TRBD1. V gave up 4 bases and J gave up 8 bases; unmatched junction bases: 17. CDR1 SGHRS and CDR2 YFSETQ come from the germline V gene. The CDR3 is 16 amino acids. This chain's CDR3 is CASSPYRQGLGEEAFF. As DNA, the CDR3 is TGCGCCAGCAGCCCTTACCGACAGGGACTAGGGGAGGAAGCTTTCTTT.

In this sample, this clonotype turned up a few times. For the CDR3, the DNA is TGTGCCAGCAGCTTACCTACTAAACGAGGGAATGAGCAGTTCTTC. Its protein product is CASSLPTKRGNEQFF. The gene calls are TRBV7-9 and TRBJ2-1; possibly TRBD2 for D (5 bases). This CDR3 region has 15 residues. Per germline, CDR1 SEHNR and CDR2 FQNEAQ (reference sequence). Trimming removed 2 bases at V and 7 bases at J, with 15 bases between.

This clonotype was detected many times. The chain carries TRBV4-1 and TRBJ2-3; TRBD1 or TRBD2 may be the D gene (6 bases each). The CDR3 covers 19 residues. V lost 4 bases and J lost 2, with 25 bases in between. Germline loops: CDR1 MGHRA, CDR2 YSYEKL. The CDR3 spells CASSPRMGGHPGITDTQYF. For the CDR3, the DNA is TGCGCCAGCAGCCCAAGAATGGGGGGACACCCGGGAATCACAGATACGCAGTATTTT.

J is TRBJ2-3 and V is TRBV7-2, with D perhaps matching TRBD2 (5 bases). Germline V gene sequence: CDR1 SGHTA, CDR2 FQGNSA. The CDR3 length is 16 residues. The germline V and J ends were trimmed by 5 bases and 2 bases, with 17 bases remaining between them. The CDR3 DNA sequence: TGTGCCAGCAGCCGCGGACTCAACACGTACACAGATACGCAGTATTTT. It yields the protein CASSRGLNTYTDTQYF.

The V gene is TRBV5-1, the J gene TRBJ2-5, with 9 bases identical to TRBD2. Germline lookup yields CDR1 SGHRS and CDR2 YFSETQ. This CDR3 region has 15 residues. V lost 3 bases and J lost 1; bases outside the gene matches: 4. As DNA, the CDR3 is TGCGCCAGCAGCTCCGTAGCGGGGGCCCAAGAGACCCAGTACTTC. Translated, it gives CASSSVAGAQETQYF. Variable domain in full (rest from reference TRBV5-1 and TRBJ2-5): KAGVTQTPRYLIKTRGQQVTLSCSPISGHRSVSWYQQTPGQGLQFLFEYFSETQRNKGNFPGRFSGRQFSNSRSEMNVSTLELGDSALYLCASSSVAGAQETQYFGPGTRLLVL.

Comment on this clonotype: One end of the junction varies from germline; a read error may be responsible. The chain employs TRBV10-3 and TRBJ1-6; weak D call: TRBD1 (5 bases). CDR3 size: 13 residues. Germline CDR1 ENHRY, CDR2 SYGVKD. The CDR3: CAIGTGVDSPPHF. The DNA for the CDR3 is TGTGCCATTGGGACTGGAGTTGATTCACCCCCCCACTTT.